The T cell receptor (beta chain) described here comes from a study of OX40 agonist ivuxolimab in advanced cancers. For the study at large: Every 2 weeks, patients received ivuxolimab intravenously, dosed at 0.01 to 10 mg/kg. Head and neck, renal cell, melanoma or hepatocellular carcinoma were the cancers that dose-escalation patients had.

About this clone itself: Its antigen is still unknown.

The CDR3 spans 16 residues. The germline gives CDR1 MGHRA, CDR2 YSYEKL. Deletions cut 2 bases from V and 4 bases from J, with 17 bases between. Findings of the study overall: Averaged across samples, CD8+ T cells carried more expanded clones than CD4+ did. Researchers did not determine the expanded peripheral T cells' antigen specificity.

Profiling relied on immunoSEQ multiplex PCR, and the TCRdb table lists in-frame clones only, not all of them. The sample lists more than 45,000 clones; 70% to 90% were seen once. The sequencing here drew on CD4+ or CD8+ T cells sorted from blood, taken in a trial of the OX40 agonist ivuxolimab. The TCR originated in an adult with an advanced solid tumor such as melanoma, head and neck, liver or kidney cancer. The chain joins TRBV4-1 to TRBJ1-2; maybe TRBD1 (5 bases). CDR3 sequence: CASSQSRVRRFYGYTF. DNA for the CDR3: TGCGCCAGCAGCCAAAGCAGGGTCAGGCGATTCTATGGCTACACCTTC.